The present TCR beta chain was sequenced within a study of cytotoxic CD8 clonotypes in ibrutinib-treated CLL. The wider study: Within the patient group, approximately 10 were relapsed/refractory and approximately 16 treatment-naive, and around 17 were IGHV unmutated.

Notes on the study in general: Public clonotypes were uncommon and contracted or stayed stable on treatment. At baseline, clonality was higher than in age-matched healthy donors and correlated with CD8+ counts.

The repertoire was sequenced with immunoSEQ multiplex PCR; TCRdb's copy has only in-frame clones and lacks some. This table has tens of thousands of clones, about two thirds appearing once. V was clipped by 4 bases and J by 3 bases; unmatched bases: 0. This CDR3 has 13 residues. Germline V gene data show CDR1 as SGHNT and CDR2 as YENEEA. At least ten counts were recorded for this clone. What it recognizes is unknown. The TCR originated in a human donor with chronic lymphocytic leukemia. The source was PBMCs, collected after 24 months of ibrutinib treatment. The rearrangement uses TRBV11-3 and TRBJ2-7; 10 positions agree with TRBD1. This CDR3 is CASSWDRGYEQYF. CDR3 nucleotides: TGTGCCAGCAGCTGGGACAGGGGCTACGAGCAGTACTTC.